Included here is one TCR beta chain sequence, with context. An end of the junction differs from the germline gene, which may be a read error. The data were taken from a study of T cells in localized non-small cell lung cancer. The repertoire was sequenced with immunoSEQ multiplex PCR; TCRdb's copy has only in-frame clones and lacks some. The sample shows over 65,000 clones, about 88% of them seen only once. The sequence was obtained from a female donor at least 60 years old with stage I lung adenocarcinoma. The sequenced sample was peripheral blood, obtained before any cancer treatment.

CDR3 sequence: CASSLSSGPYNEQFF. CDR3 sequence (DNA): TGTGCTAGCAGCTTATCCAGCGGGCCCTACAATGAGCAGTTCTTC. This rearrangement joins TRBV7-7 to TRBJ2-1, with a tentative D call TRBD2 (6 bases). CDR3 length equals 15 residues. Germline lookup yields CDR1 SSHAT and CDR2 FNYEAQ (reference sequence).